These 24 T cell receptor beta chains came from one sample sequenced in a study of cytomegalovirus exposure and HLA in healthy donors. It was with 60 Vbeta and 13 Jbeta primers that the PCR ran. Sequencing was performed with immunoSEQ multiplex PCR; in TCRdb, only in-frame clones are kept and a portion is missing. The sample has roughly 160,000 clones; approximately 78% are singletons. Sequencing input: PBMCs. The receptors here all came from a male donor in good health and CMV-seronegative.

The genes are TRBV10-2 and TRBJ2-7, with 7 positions matching TRBD1. In germline, CDR1 is WSHSY, CDR2 SAAADI. This CDR3 is built from 16 residues. J was trimmed by 2 bases and V by 0 bases; bases with no gene match: 7. The CDR3 nucleotides are TGCGCCAGCAGTGAGTCACAGGGGATAGGGACCTACGAGCAGTACTTC. This gives the protein CASSESQGIGTYEQYF.

The CDR3 DNA sequence: TGTGCCAGCAACAACAGGGGCATCGAGCAGTACTTC. Protein: CASNNRGIEQYF. The chain combines TRBV2 with TRBJ2-7; 7 bases map to TRBD1. CDR3 length: 12 residues. CDR1 and CDR2 (germline): SNHLY, FYNNEI. The V segment lost 7 bases and the J segment 6 bases; nucleotides outside the gene matches: 6.

This clone was detected once. The J gene is TRBJ2-3, the V gene TRBV29-1; 7 bases agree with TRBD1. V shed 5 bases, J shed 3 bases, and the junction held 8 bases outside the gene matches. CDR3 size: 14 residues. The germline CDR1 and CDR2 sequences are SQVTM and ANQGSEA. CDR3: CSVTRGIGTDTQYF. The DNA of the CDR3 is TGCAGCGTTACCAGGGGGATTGGAACAGATACGCAGTATTTT.

The V gene is TRBV4-1, the J gene TRBJ2-2, with D possibly being TRBD2 (6 bases). This CDR3 has 16 residues. Trimming cost V 4 bases and J 2 bases, with 14 bases left between them. The germline CDR1 and CDR2 sequences are MGHRA and YSYEKL. The CDR3 DNA sequence: TGCGCCAGCAGCCGCGACGGGGGTCGCAACACCGGGGAGCTGTTTTTT. Its translation is CASSRDGGRNTGELFF.

V gene TRBV28 combines with J gene TRBJ2-7; D may be TRBD2 (5 bases). CDR1 and CDR2 (germline): MDHEN, SYDVKM. The CDR3 runs to 13 residues. V dropped 5 bases and J dropped 3 bases, with 11 bases sitting between them. CDR3 sequence reads: CASSQAAVYEQYF. CDR3 DNA: TGTGCCAGCAGTCAAGCGGCCGTCTACGAGCAGTACTTC.

The chain joins TRBV5-1 to TRBJ1-1; 8 bases are a match to TRBD1. The V gene's germline CDR1 is SGHRS and CDR2 YFSETQ. The CDR3 has 17 residues. J was trimmed by 1 base and V by 2 bases; bases with no gene match: 10. Here the CDR3 DNA reads TGCGCCAGCAGCTTCTGGCACCGAACAGGGGGGAACACTGAAGCTTTCTTT. Translated, it gives CASSFWHRTGGNTEAFF.

V and J are TRBV6-1 and TRBJ2-1, with TRBD1 matching over 9 bases. This CDR3 comprises 14 residues. CDR1 is MNHNS and CDR2 is SASEGT in the germline V gene. V shed 6 bases and J 7 bases; nucleotides not matched to a gene: 7. The CDR3 DNA follows: TGTGCCAGCAGCCGGGACAGGGCTCAAAATGAGCAGTTCTTC. Translation gives CASSRDRAQNEQFF.

The chain uses TRBV4-1 and TRBJ2-1; 7 bases fit TRBD1. CDR1 and CDR2 (germline): MGHRA, YSYEKL. Germline trimming cut 3 bases from V and 0 bases from J; bases unmatched to any gene: 2. The CDR3 extends over 15 amino acids. CDR3 DNA: TGCGCCAGCAGCCAGAGACAGGGCTCCTACAATGAGCAGTTCTTC. Its translation: CASSQRQGSYNEQFF.

The V gene is TRBV19, the J gene TRBJ2-7; 11 nucleotides match TRBD2. Germline CDR1 LNHDA, CDR2 SQIVND (reference sequence). Germline trimming cut 2 bases from V and 3 bases from J; bases unmatched to any gene: 3. This CDR3 has 15 residues. The CDR3 here is CASSILAGGNYEQYF. DNA for the CDR3: TGTGCCAGTAGTATACTAGCGGGAGGTAACTACGAGCAGTACTTC. The complete variable domain, with remaining parts taken from reference TRBV19 and TRBJ2-7, reads DGGITQSPKYLFRKEGQNVTLSCEQNLNHDAMYWYRQDPGQGLRLIYYSQIVNDFQKGDIAEGYSVSREKKESFPLTVTSAQKNPTAFYLCASSILAGGNYEQYFGPGTRLTVT.

The chain uses TRBV9 and TRBJ2-7; D gene ambiguous. This CDR3 has 16 residues. Trimming stripped 0 bases from V and 2 bases from J, with 15 bases between. Looked up from germline, CDR1 is SGDLS and CDR2 is YYNGEE. The CDR3 DNA sequence: TGTGCCAGCAGCGTAGAAAGCGCGGCTAATGCCTACGAGCAGTACTTC. This codes for CASSVESAANAYEQYF.

CDR3 in DNA: TGTGCCAGCAGCGTAGTTGGAGGGAGTACTGAAGCTTTCTTT. Protein product: CASSVVGGSTEAFF. The J gene is TRBJ1-1, the V gene TRBV9; D ambiguous. V shed 0 bases and J shed 5 bases, with 11 bases lying between them. From germline, CDR1 is SGDLS and CDR2 YYNGEE. CDR3 length equals 14 residues.

The chain combines TRBV19 with TRBJ1-1; a weak D match, TRBD1 (5 bases). V lost 2 bases to trimming and J lost 0 bases, with 7 bases between them. The CDR3 is 14 residues long. Germline-derived CDR1 and CDR2 are LNHDA and SQIVND (reference sequence). The CDR3 DNA is TGTGCCAGTAGTATACCAGGGCTGAACACTGAAGCTTTCTTT. Its translation: CASSIPGLNTEAFF.

The chain recombines TRBV7-9 with TRBJ1-1, with D unclear. CDR1 is SEHNR and CDR2 is FQNEAQ in the germline V gene (reference sequence). V lost 5 bases and J 1 base, leaving 11 bases between the germline ends. The CDR3 is 14 amino acids. CDR3 in DNA: TGTGCCAGCAGCCCCCCTGCCGGGAACACTGAAGCTTTCTTT. Its translation is CASSPPAGNTEAFF.

This clone was seen only a few times. The chain is built from TRBV29-1 and TRBJ1-5; tentative D call: TRBD1 (6 bases). The CDR3 is 14 amino acids. Germline V CDR1 and CDR2: SQVTM, ANQGSEA. Deletions cut 4 bases from V and 7 bases from J, with 17 bases between. The CDR3 region has the DNA TGCAGCGTTGGGACCGGGGGGGCCGGCCAGCCCCAGCATTTT. Translating gives CSVGTGGAGQPQHF.

V is TRBV7-9 and J is TRBJ2-6; D might be TRBD1 (5 bases). This CDR3 has 19 amino acids. CDR1 is SEHNR and CDR2 is FQNEAQ in the germline V gene (reference sequence). V dropped 1 base and J dropped 0 bases, with 16 bases sitting between them. CDR3 amino acids: CASSLVIGVLLSGANVLTF. The CDR3 DNA reads as TGTGCCAGCAGCTTAGTGATAGGGGTCCTACTCTCTGGGGCCAACGTCCTGACTTTC.

The CDR3 bases are TGTGCCAGCAGCATGCAGGGAACTGGGGCCAACGTCCTGACTTTC. Amino acid sequence: CASSMQGTGANVLTF. The V and J genes are TRBV5-4 and TRBJ2-6; D is perhaps TRBD1 (5 bases). Trimming removed 4 bases at V and 2 bases at J, with 10 bases between. The CDR3 length is 15 residues. Germline values: CDR1 SGHNT, CDR2 YYREEE (reference sequence).

V gene TRBV21-1 combines with J gene TRBJ2-1; the table's D call TRBD2 went unverified against the DNA. TRBV21-1 represents a pseudogene. This CDR3 is built from 16 residues. CDR3 coding DNA: TGTGCCAGCAGCAAAGATTGGCGGGGGGCTTACAATGAGCAGTTCTTC. It specifies CASSKDWRGAYNEQFF.

This clone appeared a few times. The chain employs TRBV5-8 and TRBJ1-1; D is uncertain. This CDR3 has 16 amino acids. Germline V gene data show CDR1 as SGHTS and CDR2 as YDEGEE. V was pared by 4 bases and J by 3 bases, with 19 bases between. Here the CDR3 DNA reads TGTGCCAGCAGCCGAGGATTTACGGGGTCTGACACTGAAGCTTTCTTT. This sequence encodes CASSRGFTGSDTEAFF. Looking up the rest from reference TRBV5-8 and TRBJ1-1 gives the full variable domain: EAGVTQSPTHLIKTRGQQATLRCSPISGHTSVYWYQQALGLGLQFLLWYDEGEERNRGNFPPRFSGRQFPNYSSELNVNALELEDSALYLCASSRGFTGSDTEAFFGQGTRLTVV.

The chain carries TRBV7-9 and TRBJ1-4, with 10 bases fitting TRBD1. The length of the CDR3 is 17 residues. V gave up 1 base and J gave up 4 bases; unmatched junction bases: 6. Germline V gives CDR1 SEHNR, CDR2 FQNEAQ (reference sequence). CDR3 nucleotides: TGTGCCAGCAGCTTAGAGACAGGGGGCTCCTTTAATGAAAAACTGTTTTTT. This codes for CASSLETGGSFNEKLFF.

The rearrangement uses TRBV28 and TRBJ2-5; D not resolved. The V end was cut by 2 bases, the J end by 5 bases, with 15 bases between. Germline V gives CDR1 MDHEN, CDR2 SYDVKM. CDR3 size: 15 residues. CDR3 sequence reads: CASSLSNWQRETQYF. In DNA form, the CDR3 reads TGTGCCAGCAGTTTAAGCAATTGGCAGCGTGAGACCCAGTACTTC.

The rearrangement joins TRBV4-3 to TRBJ2-3, with TRBD1 identical over 8 bases. The length of the CDR3 is 15 residues. Germline CDR1 and CDR2: LGHNA and YSLEER. The junction had 3 bases not matched to a gene; V was cut back by 1 base and J by 3 bases. The CDR3 here is CASSQARGLTDTQYF. CDR3 in DNA: TGCGCCAGCAGCCAAGCCAGGGGGCTGACAGATACGCAGTATTTT.

The chain joins TRBV19 to TRBJ1-5, with 9 bases matching TRBD1. J was trimmed by 6 bases and V by 5 bases; bases with no gene match: 11. The germline V gene encodes CDR1 LNHDA and CDR2 SQIVND (reference sequence). The CDR3 has 16 residues. DNA for the CDR3: TGTGCCAGTAGTGCCCACCGGGACAGGGACACTCAGCCCCAGCATTTT. It yields the protein CASSAHRDRDTQPQHF. The full variable domain, in which reference TRBV19 and TRBJ1-5 provide the parts outside the CDR3, is DGGITQSPKYLFRKEGQNVTLSCEQNLNHDAMYWYRQDPGQGLRLIYYSQIVNDFQKGDIAEGYSVSREKKESFPLTVTSAQKNPTAFYLCASSAHRDRDTQPQHFGDGTRLSIL.

This clone was recorded only once. The chain joins TRBV4-1 to TRBJ2-7, with 15 nucleotides matching TRBD2. CDR1 is MGHRA, CDR2 YSYEKL, per germline. V lost 0 bases and J lost 0; bases outside the gene matches: 9. The CDR3 loop spans 20 amino acids. The CDR3 protein is CASSQDRTSGRVGGSYEQYF. CDR3 in DNA: TGCGCCAGCAGCCAAGACCGGACTAGCGGGAGGGTGGGGGGCTCCTACGAGCAGTACTTC.

V gene TRBV6-5 combines with J gene TRBJ2-5; TRBD2 matches 10 bases. V lost 1 base to trimming and J lost 4 bases; unmatched junction nucleotides: 6. Looked up from germline, CDR1 is MNHEY and CDR2 is SVGAGI. This CDR3 is built from 16 residues. The CDR3 DNA reads TGTGCCAGCAGTTACTTCGCTAGCGGGAGCTTAGAGACCCAGTACTTC. Protein product: CASSYFASGSLETQYF.